Following are 27 T cell receptor beta chains from one sample sequenced in a study of T cells in Graves' hyperthyroidism and ophthalmopathy (dated by TCRdb to about 2019). Library preparation used multiplex PCR. The sequencer listed for this sample is Illumina HiSeq 2000. The TCR beta CDR3 regions were amplified from RNA transcripts. The TCR CDR3 was subjected to a first round of RT-PCR using the HTBI primer set and the Qiagen OneStep RT-PCR kit. TCRdb reprocessed the public reads (quality trimming at Q25 with fastp, clone calling with MiXCR) and kept in-frame beta chains. For every CDR3 protein sequence, its rows merge into one entry that carries the most common genes and DNA. The sample table shows 550,000 to 600,000 distinct CDR3 sequences, and around 15% are seen once. The ten most abundant clones make up around a sixth of the sample. Sequencing was done on a sample of blood. These receptors all come from a woman aged 18-29 years with Graves' hyperthyroidism.

This clonotype was counted only a few times. The chain couples TRBV27 to TRBJ1-5; D uncertain. V lost 1 base, J lost 3 bases, and 13 bases lay in between. The CDR3 contains 16 residues. Germline V gives CDR1 MNHEY, CDR2 SMNVEV (reference sequence). The CDR3 region is CASSLWGPDLNQPQHF. The CDR3, as DNA: TGTGCCAGCAGTTTATGGGGTCCGGACCTCAATCAGCCCCAGCATTTT.

This clonotype was counted between two and nine times. The V call is TRBV7-3, the J call TRBJ1-3; D is unclear. Germline CDR1 is SGHTA and CDR2 is FQGTGA. The CDR3 totals 13 residues. Deletions cut 4 bases from V and 3 bases from J, with 7 bases between. Here the CDR3 reads CASSSTVGNTIYF. CDR3 sequence (DNA): TGTGCCAGCAGCTCTACCGTTGGAAACACCATATATTTT.

This clonotype occurred many times. V gene TRBV7-8 combines with J gene TRBJ1-2; 9 bases are shared with TRBD1. Trimming took 4 bases from V and 10 from J; bases not matched to a gene: 13. CDR1 is SGHVS, CDR2 FQNEAQ, per germline. This CDR3 has 15 amino acids. The CDR3 nucleotides read TGTGCCAGCAGCTCTAGGGGGGACAGGGAGTTGGACTACACCTTC. This gives the protein CASSSRGDRELDYTF.

This clonotype was detected ten times or more. V gene TRBV11-2 combines with J gene TRBJ1-4; D is undetermined. This CDR3 spans 14 amino acids. Trimming pared 1 base from V and 8 bases from J, leaving 11 bases between. Germline V CDR1 and CDR2: SGHAT, FQNNGV. In nucleotides, the CDR3 is TGTGCCAGCAGCTTAGGAGGAGGTTGGGAAAAACTGTTTTTT. Encoded protein: CASSLGGGWEKLFF.

This clonotype was recorded a few times. The chain carries TRBV7-2 and TRBJ1-4; perhaps TRBD1 as D (5 bases). Deletions cut 5 bases from V and 5 bases from J, with 15 bases between. Germline loops: CDR1 SGHTA, CDR2 FQGNSA. This CDR3 contains 15 residues. The DNA for the CDR3 is TGTGCCAGCAGCCTCCTTGGGGGTTCAAATGAAAAACTGTTTTTT. It encodes CASSLLGGSNEKLFF.

Only a few counts were recorded for this clonotype. This chain joins TRBV7-9 and TRBJ1-4; D gene uncertain. V dropped 1 base and J dropped 0 bases, with 6 bases sitting between them. The CDR3 consists of 15 residues. CDR1 is SEHNR and CDR2 is FQNEAQ in the germline V gene (reference sequence). DNA of the CDR3: TGTGCCAGCAGCTTAGAGGGCTCAACTAATGAAAAACTGTTTTTT. Amino acids: CASSLEGSTNEKLFF.

This clonotype appeared a few times. CDR3 region: CASPILGGAGFSSNEKLFF. The CDR3 bases are TGTGCCAGCCCCATCCTGGGGGGGGCCGGGTTTTCGTCTAATGAAAAACTGTTTTTT. V gene TRBV3-1 combines with J gene TRBJ1-4; D may be TRBD1 (6 bases). Trimming took off 8 bases at V and 3 bases at J, with 28 bases between the two ends. The CDR3 is 19 amino acids. The germline V gene has CDR1 LGHDT and CDR2 YNNKEL (reference sequence).

The V call is TRBV19, the J call TRBJ2-3, with TRBD2 identical over 7 bases. Trimming at V came to 7 bases and at J to 3 bases, leaving 4 bases not matched to a gene. Germline V gives CDR1 LNHDA, CDR2 SQIVND (reference sequence). This CDR3 is 13 amino acids long. The CDR3 loop reads CASNGGRTDTQYF. In DNA form, the CDR3 reads TGTGCCAGTAACGGGGGGAGGACAGATACGCAGTATTTT.

V is TRBV6-5 and J is TRBJ2-2; a weak D match, TRBD1 (6 bases). V lost 4 bases, J lost 5 bases, and 14 bases lay in between. The CDR3 contains 15 residues. Germline lookup yields CDR1 MNHEY and CDR2 SVGAGI. The CDR3 bases are TGTGCCAGCAGTTTAACAAGGGGGAGTACCGGGGAGCTGTTTTTT. Translated, it gives CASSLTRGSTGELFF.

This clonotype has only a few counts. The chain carries TRBV10-3 and TRBJ1-1; tentatively, D is TRBD1 (6 bases). CDR3 length: 13 residues. Germline CDR1 and CDR2: ENHRY and SYGVKD. The V and J ends lost 9 bases and 0 bases respectively, with 11 bases between them. CDR3 sequence (DNA): TGTGCCATAAATACAGGGATGAACACTGAAGCTTTCTTT. Its protein is CAINTGMNTEAFF.

This clonotype was picked up a small number of times. The chain has TRBV28 and TRBJ1-1, with D tentatively TRBD1 (5 bases). From germline, CDR1 is MDHEN and CDR2 SYDVKM. The CDR3 totals 16 residues. Trimming took off 6 bases at V and 3 bases at J, with 20 bases between the two ends. This CDR3 reads CASSPIATGADTEAFF. CDR3 coding DNA: TGTGCCAGCAGCCCAATCGCAACCGGGGCAGACACTGAAGCTTTCTTT.

The CDR3, as DNA: TGTGCCAGCAGTGAAGCGCGAGGAAATGGCTACACCTTC. Translated: CASSEARGNGYTF. This sequence joins TRBV2 and TRBJ1-2; D unresolved. The ends were cut back, 0 bases at V and 6 bases at J, with 8 bases in the middle. This CDR3 comprises 13 residues. Germline CDR1 reads SNHLY; CDR2 reads FYNNEI.

This sequence joins TRBV5-4 and TRBJ2-7; 9 nucleotides align to TRBD1. This CDR3 has 15 amino acids. Germline values: CDR1 SGHNT, CDR2 YYREEE (reference sequence). Trimming removed 5 bases from V and 6 bases from J; junction bases left unmatched: 12. The CDR3 protein is CASRLTGQGSGEQYF. CDR3 bases: TGTGCCAGCAGACTCACGGGACAGGGATCGGGCGAGCAGTACTTC.

The sample holds many counts of this clonotype. The V and J genes are TRBV20-1 and TRBJ1-1; D ambiguous. This CDR3 contains 16 residues. Germline loops: CDR1 DFQATT, CDR2 SNEGSKA (reference sequence). Between the trimmed V and J ends, which lost 0 bases and 2 bases, there was a span of 16 bases. CDR3 nucleotide sequence: TGCAGTGCTAGAGATTCGGGCCCCCTTTACAACACTGAAGCTTTCTTT. Translated: CSARDSGPLYNTEAFF.

This clonotype was counted between two and nine times. V and J are TRBV11-2 and TRBJ1-6; D gene unclear. V was clipped by 4 bases and J by 7 bases, with 11 bases between them. Germline CDR1 SGHAT, CDR2 FQNNGV. This CDR3 region has 14 residues. The CDR3 loop is CASSSTDGNSPLHF. The CDR3 nucleotides are TGTGCCAGCAGCTCAACCGACGGGAATTCACCCCTCCACTTT.

This clonotype has ten or more counts. The CDR3 protein is CASSLRTGPSYNSPLHF. The DNA of the CDR3 is TGTGCCAGCAGTCTACGGACAGGGCCCTCCTATAATTCACCCCTCCACTTT. This chain links TRBV6-1 with TRBJ1-6; 8 bases match TRBD1. The CDR3 is 17 amino acids. The V and J ends lost 5 bases and 0 bases, in that order; junction bases with no gene match: 6. The germline CDR1 and CDR2 sequences are MNHNS and SASEGT.

This clonotype appeared a single time. The V and J genes are TRBV12-3 or TRBV12-4 and TRBJ2-1; D remains unclear. V was trimmed by 6 bases and J by 1 base, leaving 16 bases between them. The CDR3 sequence is 16 residues long. The CDR3 loop is CASSAAQACSYNEQFF. As DNA, the CDR3 is TGTGCCAGCAGCGCTGCCCAGGCCTGTTCCTACAATGAGCAGTTCTTC.

This clonotype was seen only a few times. V is TRBV6-1 and J is TRBJ2-5; no reliable D call. Germline CDR1 is MNHNS and CDR2 is SASEGT. V was trimmed by 0 bases and J by 5 bases, leaving 4 bases between them. This CDR3 is 12 amino acids long. The CDR3 nucleotides are TGTGCCAGCAGTGAAGCGGGGGAGACCCAGTACTTC. This sequence encodes CASSEAGETQYF.

This clonotype showed up just a few times. This chain joins TRBV5-4 and TRBJ1-1, with 8 nucleotides matching TRBD1. V trimming: 1 base; J trimming: 0 bases; junction bases outside the gene matches: 2. The germline V gene encodes CDR1 SGHNT and CDR2 YYREEE (reference sequence). The CDR3 spans 15 residues. The CDR3 bases are TGTGCCAGCAGCTTGAACAGGGGGATGAACACTGAAGCTTTCTTT. This encodes CASSLNRGMNTEAFF. The full variable domain, rest sourced from reference TRBV5-4 and TRBJ1-1, is ETGVTQSPTHLIKTRGQQVTLRCSSQSGHNTVSWYQQALGQGPQFIFQYYREEENGRGNFPPRFSGLQFPNYSSELNVNALELDDSALYLCASSLNRGMNTEAFFGQGTRLTVV.

This clonotype has just a few counts. The genes are TRBV9 and TRBJ2-7, with TRBD2 identical over 11 bases. With 3 bases clipped from V and 3 bases from J, the junction kept 5 bases outside the gene matches. CDR3 size: 15 residues. The germline V gene encodes CDR1 SGDLS and CDR2 YYNGEE. This chain's CDR3 is CASSATSGSNYEQYF. In nucleotides, the CDR3 is TGTGCCAGCAGCGCAACTAGCGGGAGTAACTACGAGCAGTACTTC.

This clonotype was found many times. As DNA, the CDR3 is TGTGCCAGCACTGCGCTTAGCACAGATACGCAGTATTTT. Amino acid sequence: CASTALSTDTQYF. V and J are TRBV2 and TRBJ2-3; D ambiguous. This CDR3 is built from 13 residues. V lost 7 bases, J lost 0 bases, and 8 bases lay in between. Germline loops: CDR1 SNHLY, CDR2 FYNNEI. The full variable domain, rest sourced from reference TRBV2 and TRBJ2-3, is EPEVTQTPSHQVTQMGQEVILRCVPISNHLYFYWYRQILGQKVEFLVSFYNNEISEKSEIFDDQFSVERPDGSNFTLKIRSTKLEDSAMYFCASTALSTDTQYFGPGTRLTVL.

The table lists this clonotype with a few counts. The V call is TRBV10-3, the J call TRBJ1-4; 7 bases align to TRBD1. This CDR3 has 15 residues. CDR1 is ENHRY, CDR2 SYGVKD, per germline. The V segment lost 3 bases and the J segment 7 bases; nucleotides outside the gene matches: 8. CDR3 coding DNA: TGTGCCATCAGTGAAGTTACAGGGGTGGGTGAAAAACTGTTTTTT. Protein product: CAISEVTGVGEKLFF.

This clonotype was picked up a small number of times. The CDR3 here is CSVEDHQGAYEQYF. In DNA form, the CDR3 reads TGCAGCGTTGAAGATCATCAGGGTGCCTACGAGCAGTACTTC. The chain employs TRBV29-1 and TRBJ2-7; perhaps TRBD1 as D (5 bases). This CDR3 has 14 residues. Trimming left V 0 bases short and J 2 bases short, with 11 bases between. CDR1 SQVTM and CDR2 ANQGSEA come from the germline V gene.

This clonotype showed up many times. The chain combines TRBV6-1 with TRBJ2-5; D is unclear. This CDR3 is 13 amino acids long. Germline CDR1 reads MNHNS; CDR2 reads SASEGT. Trimming left V 3 bases short and J 9 bases short, with 14 bases between. The CDR3 loop reads CASSEGQPEAQYF. As DNA, the CDR3 is TGTGCCAGCAGTGAGGGCCAACCCGAGGCCCAGTACTTC.

In its sample, this clonotype was seen a few times. The chain uses TRBV7-3 and TRBJ2-3; TRBD2 agrees at 12 bases. The junction had 5 bases not matched to a gene; V was cut back by 5 bases and J by 2 bases. This CDR3 is built from 16 residues. CDR1 is SGHTA and CDR2 is FQGTGA in the germline V gene. The CDR3 DNA reads as TGTGCCAGCAGCCCCGGACTAGCGGGGCTCACAGATACGCAGTATTTT. Protein sequence: CASSPGLAGLTDTQYF. The full variable domain, its missing parts supplied by reference TRBV7-3 and TRBJ2-3, is GAGVSQTPSNKVTEKGKYVELRCDPISGHTALYWYRQSLGQGPEFLIYFQGTGAADDSGLPNDRFFAVRPEGSVSTLKIQRTERGDSAVYLCASSPGLAGLTDTQYFGPGTRLTVL.

V usage is TRBV5-4 and J usage is TRBJ2-7; TRBD1 matches 7 bases. The germline V gene has CDR1 SGHNT and CDR2 YYREEE (reference sequence). J lost 3 bases, V lost 4 bases, and 10 bases had no gene match. CDR3 length: 15 residues. As DNA, the CDR3 is TGTGCCAGCAGCCCGACGACGGACAGGATCTACGAGCAGTACTTC. Its protein is CASSPTTDRIYEQYF.

This clonotype has at least ten counts. The chain joins TRBV20-1 to TRBJ1-1; the D is unclear. This CDR3 is 13 amino acids long. V dropped 3 bases and J dropped 0 bases, with 8 bases sitting between them. CDR1 and CDR2 (germline): DFQATT, SNEGSKA (reference sequence). CDR3 in amino acids: CSASGTLNTEAFF. CDR3 coding DNA: TGCAGTGCTAGTGGCACTTTGAACACTGAAGCTTTCTTT.